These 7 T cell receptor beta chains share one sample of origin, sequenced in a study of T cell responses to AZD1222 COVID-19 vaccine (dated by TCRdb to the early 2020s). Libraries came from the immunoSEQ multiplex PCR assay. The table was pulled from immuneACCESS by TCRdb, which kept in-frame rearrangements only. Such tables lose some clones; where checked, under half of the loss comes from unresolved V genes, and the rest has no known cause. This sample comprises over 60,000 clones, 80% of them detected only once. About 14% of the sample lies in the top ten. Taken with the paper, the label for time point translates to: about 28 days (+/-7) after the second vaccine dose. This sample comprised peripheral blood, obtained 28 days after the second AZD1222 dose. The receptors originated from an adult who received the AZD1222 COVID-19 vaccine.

CDR3 in amino acids: CAWSVGEAGELFF. The CDR3 DNA follows: TGTGCCTGGAGTGTAGGGGAAGCCGGGGAGCTGTTTTTT. This chain connects TRBV30 to TRBJ2-2; D possibly corresponds to TRBD1 (5 bases). The CDR3 loop spans 13 amino acids. Trimming shortened V by 0 bases and J by 6 bases, and 8 bases separated the two germline ends. CDR1 is GTSNPN, CDR2 SVGIG, per germline (reference sequence).

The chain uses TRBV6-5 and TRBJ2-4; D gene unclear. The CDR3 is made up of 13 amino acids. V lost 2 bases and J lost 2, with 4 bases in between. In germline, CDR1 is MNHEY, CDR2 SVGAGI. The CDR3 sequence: CASSYPTKNIQYF. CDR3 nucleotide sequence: TGTGCCAGCAGTTACCCTACCAAAAACATTCAGTACTTC.

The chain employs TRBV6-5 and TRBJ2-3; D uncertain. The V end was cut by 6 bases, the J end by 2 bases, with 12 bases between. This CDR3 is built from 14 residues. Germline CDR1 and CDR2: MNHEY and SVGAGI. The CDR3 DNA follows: TGTGCCAGCAGAATAATATTCGACACAGATACGCAGTATTTT. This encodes CASRIIFDTDTQYF.

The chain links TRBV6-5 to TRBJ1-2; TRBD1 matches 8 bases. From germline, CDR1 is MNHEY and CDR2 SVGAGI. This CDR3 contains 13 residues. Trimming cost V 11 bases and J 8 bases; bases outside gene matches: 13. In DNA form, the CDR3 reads TGTGCCGGCGGATCGACAGGGGAAAACGGCTACACCTTC. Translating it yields CAGGSTGENGYTF.

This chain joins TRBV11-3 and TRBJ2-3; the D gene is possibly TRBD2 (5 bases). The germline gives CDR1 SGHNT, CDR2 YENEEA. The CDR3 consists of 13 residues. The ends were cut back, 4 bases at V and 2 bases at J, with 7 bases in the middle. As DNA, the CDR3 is TGTGCCAGCAGCTGGACTGCCACAGATACGCAGTATTTT. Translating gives CASSWTATDTQYF.

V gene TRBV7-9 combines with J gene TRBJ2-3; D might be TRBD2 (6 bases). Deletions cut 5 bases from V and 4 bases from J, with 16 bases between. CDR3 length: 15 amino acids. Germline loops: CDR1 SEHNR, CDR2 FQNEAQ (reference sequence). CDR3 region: CASSRDGGNPDTQYF. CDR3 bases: TGTGCCAGCAGCCGGGACGGAGGGAACCCAGATACGCAGTATTTT.

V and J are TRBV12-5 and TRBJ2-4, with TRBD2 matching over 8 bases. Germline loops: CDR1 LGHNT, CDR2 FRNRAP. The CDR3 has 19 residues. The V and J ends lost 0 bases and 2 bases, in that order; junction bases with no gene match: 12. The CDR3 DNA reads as TGTGCTAGTGGTTTGGTACATGAGGCGGGGGGTCCGTCCAAAAACATTCAGTACTTC. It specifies CASGLVHEAGGPSKNIQYF. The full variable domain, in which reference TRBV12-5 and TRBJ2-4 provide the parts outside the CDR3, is DARVTQTPRHKVTEMGQEVTMRCQPILGHNTVFWYRQTMMQGLELLAYFRNRAPLDDSGMPKDRFSAEMPDATLATLKIQPSEPRDSAVYFCASGLVHEAGGPSKNIQYFGAGTRLSVL.